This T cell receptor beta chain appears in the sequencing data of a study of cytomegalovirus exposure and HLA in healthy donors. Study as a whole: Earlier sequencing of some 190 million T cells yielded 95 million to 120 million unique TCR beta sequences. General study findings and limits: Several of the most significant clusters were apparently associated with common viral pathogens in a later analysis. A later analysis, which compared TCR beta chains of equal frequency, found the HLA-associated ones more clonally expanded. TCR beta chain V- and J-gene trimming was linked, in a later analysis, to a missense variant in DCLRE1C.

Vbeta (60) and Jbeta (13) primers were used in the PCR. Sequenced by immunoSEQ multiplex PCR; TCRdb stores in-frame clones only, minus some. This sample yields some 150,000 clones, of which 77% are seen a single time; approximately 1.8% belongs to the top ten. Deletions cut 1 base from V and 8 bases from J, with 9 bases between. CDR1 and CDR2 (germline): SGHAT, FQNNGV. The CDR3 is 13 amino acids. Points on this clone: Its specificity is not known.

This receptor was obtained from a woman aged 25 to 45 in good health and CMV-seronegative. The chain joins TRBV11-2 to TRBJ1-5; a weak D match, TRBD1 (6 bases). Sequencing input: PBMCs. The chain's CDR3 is CASSLGGGEPQHF. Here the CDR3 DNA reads TGTGCCAGCAGCTTAGGAGGGGGGGAGCCCCAGCATTTT.